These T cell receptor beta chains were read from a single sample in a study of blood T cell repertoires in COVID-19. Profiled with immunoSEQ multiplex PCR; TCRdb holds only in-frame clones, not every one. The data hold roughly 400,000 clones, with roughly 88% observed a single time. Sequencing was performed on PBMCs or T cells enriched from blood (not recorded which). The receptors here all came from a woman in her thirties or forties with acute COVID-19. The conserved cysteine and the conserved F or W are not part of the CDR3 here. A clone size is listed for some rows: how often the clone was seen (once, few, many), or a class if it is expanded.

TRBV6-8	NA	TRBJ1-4	ASSYKKRLLGAEKLF
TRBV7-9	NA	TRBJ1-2	ASSLVAGLHYGYT
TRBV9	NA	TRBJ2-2	ASSGSNTGELF
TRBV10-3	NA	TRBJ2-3	AISENGGRGPDTQY
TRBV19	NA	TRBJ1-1	ASNWGQEANTEAF
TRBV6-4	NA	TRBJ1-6	ASSESDRNSPLH
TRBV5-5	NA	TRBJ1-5	ASSKGQGAYQPQH
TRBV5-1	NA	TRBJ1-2	ASSLDTASDGYT
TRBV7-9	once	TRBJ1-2	ASSLDNGYGYT
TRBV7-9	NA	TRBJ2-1	ASSATGYNEQF
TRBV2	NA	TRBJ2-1	ASSRVTYNEQF
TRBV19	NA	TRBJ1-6	ASSTPSPLH
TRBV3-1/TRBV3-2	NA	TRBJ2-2	ASTLGTGNTGELF
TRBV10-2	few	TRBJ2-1	ASGTSGGSYNEQF
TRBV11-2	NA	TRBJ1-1	ASSPGGAEAF
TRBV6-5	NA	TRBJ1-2	ASTKGQGQIYGYT
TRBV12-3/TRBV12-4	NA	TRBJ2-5	ASSSLASETQY
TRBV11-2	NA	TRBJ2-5	ASSLVRQGRETQY
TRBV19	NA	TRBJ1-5	ASSKGQGLGETH
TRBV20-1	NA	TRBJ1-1	SASGTLNTEAF
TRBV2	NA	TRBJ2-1	ASSDDRVYNEQF
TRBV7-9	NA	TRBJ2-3	ASSRRQGVGTDTQY
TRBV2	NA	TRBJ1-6	ASREDRDREALH
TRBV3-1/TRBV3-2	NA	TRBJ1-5	ASSPSRYSNQPQH
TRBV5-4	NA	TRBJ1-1	ASSLDRENTEAF
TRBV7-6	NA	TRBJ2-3	ASSPIAGGPSDTQY
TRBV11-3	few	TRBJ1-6	ASSLGTDNSPLH
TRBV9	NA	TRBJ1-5	ASSETGNSNQPQH
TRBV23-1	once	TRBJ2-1	ASSPSGGACDEQF